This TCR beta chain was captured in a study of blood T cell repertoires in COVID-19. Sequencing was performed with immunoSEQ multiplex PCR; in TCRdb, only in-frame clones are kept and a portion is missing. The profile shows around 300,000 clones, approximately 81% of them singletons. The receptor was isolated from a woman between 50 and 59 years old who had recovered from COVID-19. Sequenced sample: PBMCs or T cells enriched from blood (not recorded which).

The DNA for the CDR3 is TGCGCCAGCAGCCAGGGGGTGGGACAGGGCCAGGAGACCCAGTACTTC. Translated, it gives CASSQGVGQGQETQYF. This rearrangement joins TRBV4-1 to TRBJ2-5; 9 bases agree with TRBD1. CDR1 and CDR2 (germline): MGHRA, YSYEKL. After removal of 3 bases from V and 5 bases from J, the junction contained 10 bases not matched to a gene. The CDR3 contains 16 residues.